What follows is one TCR beta chain and its context. The target antigen is unknown. The method was immunoSEQ multiplex PCR; TCRdb's version includes in-frame clones alone and lacks a portion of them. The table shows some 60,000 clones, with over 80% occurring only once. The data stem from a study of a mutant IDH1 vaccine in newly diagnosed glioma. Study context: The study gave patients eight vaccinations in weeks 1, 3, 5, 7, 11, 15, 19, 23. Vaccines were first given 4-6 weeks after radiotherapy alone, or with temozolomide cycles. Pretreatment consisted of radiotherapy, temozolomide, or both, with most receiving both.

Time point given: week 5, during vaccination. The study gave 300 ug of mutant IDH1 20-mer peptide per vaccine dose, with topical imiquimod. Astrocytomas that were new, WHO grade 3 or 4, IDH1-mutant and ATRX-lost were present in the donors. The CDR3 is 16 residues long. The germline gives CDR1 MNHNY, CDR2 SVGAGI (reference sequence). Trimming removed 6 bases from V and 8 bases from J; junction bases left unmatched: 17. The chain employs TRBV6-6 and TRBJ1-2; 8 bases align to TRBD1. Material: PBMCs, obtained from a glioma patient whose treatment included an IDH1 peptide vaccine. This clonotype was sampled from a woman in her thirties or forties with glioma. The CDR3 protein is CASSALLQGGSGGYTF. The CDR3 DNA sequence: TGTGCCAGCAGCGCACTTCTACAGGGGGGGTCCGGCGGCTACACCTTC.